This T cell receptor (beta chain) originates from a study of CD8+CD57+ T cells in acquired aplastic anemia. Study background: When averaged, DNA from sorted CD4+ and CD8+ cells came to approximately 3.2 ug.

Genomic DNA, the template, was used for profiling of the TCR beta VDJ and CDR3. One entry per CDR3 protein, called by TCRdb with MiXCR from the reads. Here the sample spans roughly 180,000 distinct CDR3 sequences, about 44% being singletons. This clonotype came up many times. CDR3 size: 15 residues. V gave up 4 bases and J gave up 5 bases; unmatched junction bases: 8. Germline CDR1 SGHRS, CDR2 YFSETQ. CD8+CD57+ cell expansion had been shown by flow cytometry in patients chosen for sequencing. The chain has TRBV5-1 and TRBJ2-3; TRBD2 aligns across 9 bases. The sequence was obtained from a human donor with aplastic anemia. Sequenced sample: sorted CD4+, CD8+, or CD8+CD57+ T cells (not recorded which) from PBMCs. Here the CDR3 reads CASSILAGTRDTQYF. CDR3 sequence (DNA): TGCGCCAGCAGCATCCTAGCGGGGACTAGAGATACGCAGTATTTT.